The clone carrying this T cell receptor beta chain was recorded once. Antigen specificity is unknown. This sample stems from a study of T cells in localized non-small cell lung cancer. The method was immunoSEQ multiplex PCR; TCRdb's version includes in-frame clones alone and lacks a portion of them. The profile covers some 34,000 clones, with about four fifths appearing a single time and 15% to 20% taken by the ten largest. This CDR3 has 16 residues. V dropped 5 bases and J dropped 0; count of bases not matched to a gene: 3. Per the germline V gene, CDR1 is LNHDA and CDR2 is SQIVND (reference sequence). Study results and limitations: Among the tissues sampled, uninvolved adjacent lung had the highest T cell clonality, above tumor. Longer survival (overall) was linked to higher T cell density in blood.

The gene calls are TRBV19 and TRBJ2-1, with 11 nucleotides matching TRBD2. The sequences come from peripheral blood, collected before any cancer treatment. This receptor was identified in a male donor aged 60 or over with stage III squamous cell lung carcinoma. The CDR3 sequence: CASSRTSGSSYNEQFF. The CDR3 DNA is TGTGCCAGTAGTCGGACTAGCGGGTCCTCCTACAATGAGCAGTTCTTC.